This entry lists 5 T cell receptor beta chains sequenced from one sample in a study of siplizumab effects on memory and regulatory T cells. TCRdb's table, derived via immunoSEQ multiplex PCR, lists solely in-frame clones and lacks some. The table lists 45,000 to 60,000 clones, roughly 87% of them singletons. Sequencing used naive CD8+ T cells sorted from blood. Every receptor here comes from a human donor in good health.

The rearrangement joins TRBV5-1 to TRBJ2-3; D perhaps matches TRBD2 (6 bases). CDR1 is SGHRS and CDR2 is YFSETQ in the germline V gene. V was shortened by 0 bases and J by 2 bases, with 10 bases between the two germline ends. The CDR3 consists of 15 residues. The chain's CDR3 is CASSLEAGPTDTQYF. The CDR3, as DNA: TGCGCCAGCAGCTTGGAGGCGGGGCCCACAGATACGCAGTATTTT.

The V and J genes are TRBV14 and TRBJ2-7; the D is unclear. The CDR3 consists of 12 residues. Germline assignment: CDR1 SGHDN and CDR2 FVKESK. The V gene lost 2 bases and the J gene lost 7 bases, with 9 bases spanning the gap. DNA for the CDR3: TGTGCCAGCAGCCAATCGTGGTGGGAGCAGTACTTC. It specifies CASSQSWWEQYF.

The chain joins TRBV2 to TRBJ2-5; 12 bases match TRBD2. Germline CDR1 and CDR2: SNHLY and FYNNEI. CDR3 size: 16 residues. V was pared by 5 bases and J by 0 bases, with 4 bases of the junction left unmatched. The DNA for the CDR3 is TGTGCCAGCAGTATTGGACTAGCGGGGTACCAAGAGACCCAGTACTTC. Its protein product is CASSIGLAGYQETQYF.

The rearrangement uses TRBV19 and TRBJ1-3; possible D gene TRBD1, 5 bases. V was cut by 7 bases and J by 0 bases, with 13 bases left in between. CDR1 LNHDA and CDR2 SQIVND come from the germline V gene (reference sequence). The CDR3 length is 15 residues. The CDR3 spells CASTPDSSSGNTIYF. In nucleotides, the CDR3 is TGTGCCAGTACGCCCGACAGCAGCTCTGGAAACACCATATATTTT. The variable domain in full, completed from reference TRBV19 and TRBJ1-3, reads DGGITQSPKYLFRKEGQNVTLSCEQNLNHDAMYWYRQDPGQGLRLIYYSQIVNDFQKGDIAEGYSVSREKKESFPLTVTSAQKNPTAFYLCASTPDSSSGNTIYFGEGSWLTVV.

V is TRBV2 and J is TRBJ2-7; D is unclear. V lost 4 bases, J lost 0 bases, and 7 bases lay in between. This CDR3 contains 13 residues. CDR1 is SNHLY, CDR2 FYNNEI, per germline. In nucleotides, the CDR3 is TGTGCCAGCAGTGGAAGGGTCTCCTACGAGCAGTACTTC. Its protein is CASSGRVSYEQYF.